Listed below are T cell receptor beta chains from one sample, sequenced in a study of blood T cells in healthy people across ages. One entry per CDR3 protein results from TCRdb running MiXCR on the 5' RACE reads. The repertoire has 1.5 million to 2 million distinct CDR3 sequences, about two fifths of them found once; the top ten carry 23%. Sequencing was carried out using blood. The receptors here all came from a human donor in good health. Both conserved end residues are part of each CDR3. Fields, in order: D gene, V gene, clone size, J gene, CDR3 DNA, CDR3 protein. D genes are given only for firm matches. Clone size, where shown, is once, few, many, or a class for clones that have expanded.

NA,TRBV10-3,many,TRBJ2-7,TGTGCCATCAGTGACCCCCCTGGCGAGCAGTACTTC,CAISDPPGEQYF
TRBD2,TRBV2,NA,TRBJ2-4,TGTGCCAGCAGGGCTAGCGGGGGGACCCCCTATTTAGCCAAAAACATTCAGTACTTC,CASRASGGTPYLAKNIQYF
NA,TRBV29-1,once,TRBJ2-4,TGCAGCGTTGTTAGCAGCCGGTGGGAGCAGTACTTC,CSVVSSRWEQYF
TRBD2,TRBV7-3,NA,TRBJ2-4,TGTGCCAGCAGTGTAAGCGGGGACTACAATGAGCAGTACTTC,CASSVSGDYNEQYF
NA,TRBV6-5,NA,TRBJ1-2,TGTGCCAGCAGTGAAGAGGCCCTCTATGGCTACACCTTC,CASSEEALYGYTF
NA,TRBV12-3/TRBV12-4,few,TRBJ1-2,TGTGCCAGCAGCCAAGGGGCAGGAGAGACCAACTATGGCTACACCTTC,CASSQGAGETNYGYTF
NA,TRBV6-6,NA,TRBJ1-5,TGTGCCAGCAGCCCGTCCAGGGGAAGCAATCAGCCCCAGCATTTT,CASSPSRGSNQPQHF
NA,TRBV5-5,NA,TRBJ1-2,TGTGCCAGCAGCTTGAAACCACAAGGCTATGGCTACACCTTC,CASSLKPQGYGYTF
TRBD2,TRBV20-1,NA,TRBJ2-5,TGCAGGGCTAGACCGGGGGGGCAAGAGACCCAGTACTTC,CRARPGGQETQYF
NA,TRBV13,NA,TRBJ2-3,TGTGCCAGCAGCTTAGTGCCGACGACGCAGTATTTT,CASSLVPTTQYF
NA,TRBV20-1,few,TRBJ2-1,TGCAGTGCTAGAGACGCGGCGGAGGTAGGGCCCGATGAGCAGTTCTTC,CSARDAAEVGPDEQFF
NA,TRBV3-1,NA,TRBJ1-2,TGTGCCAGCAGCCACACTGGGACCCTGGGCGGCTACACCTTC,CASSHTGTLGGYTF
NA,TRBV2,NA,TRBJ2-5,TGTGCCAGCAGCCCTAAGGGGGACTCTCAGCAGTACTTC,CASSPKGDSQQYF
NA,TRBV20-1,NA,TRBJ1-2,TGCAGTGCCCCAATAGTTGGGACCTATGGCTACACCTTC,CSAPIVGTYGYTF
NA,TRBV29-1,few,TRBJ2-3,TGCAGCGTTGAGGACCGCACAGATACGCAGTATTTT,CSVEDRTDTQYF
NA,TRBV10-3,NA,TRBJ1-5,TGTGCCATCAGTGAGGAGGGTGGGAGCCAAGAGACCCAGCATTTT,CAISEEGGSQETQHF
TRBD1,TRBV4-1,NA,TRBJ1-5,TGCGCCAGCAGCCAGGGAGGACAGGGGGATGGCCAGCCCCAGCATTTT,CASSQGGQGDGQPQHF
TRBD1,TRBV20-1,NA,TRBJ1-2,TGCAGTGCTAGAAGGCAGGGGGCACGATATGGCTACACCTTC,CSARRQGARYGYTF
TRBD1,TRBV11-3,NA,TRBJ1-2,TGTGCCAGCAGCCCGGGGACAGAAAAGAATGGCTACACCTTC,CASSPGTEKNGYTF
NA,TRBV12-3/TRBV12-4,many,TRBJ1-1,TGTGCCAGCAGTTTATCGACGAACACTGAAGCTTTCTTT,CASSLSTNTEAFF
NA,TRBV6-5,NA,TRBJ2-6,TGTGCCAGCGGACAGCCCTCTGGGGCCAACGTCCTGACTTTC,CASGQPSGANVLTF
NA,TRBV9,few,TRBJ2-7,TGTGCCAGCTCTGGGCGGGACAGCCCCTACGAGCAGTACTTC,CASSGRDSPYEQYF
NA,TRBV5-1,NA,TRBJ2-7,TGCGCCAGCAGCTTTAGTCAGTCGGACATGGGATCCTACGAGCAGTACTTC,CASSFSQSDMGSYEQYF
NA,TRBV11-1,few,TRBJ2-7,TGTGCCAGCAGCTCGTCCCCGGCGAGCTTCTCCTACGAGCAGTACTTC,CASSSSPASFSYEQYF
TRBD2,TRBV5-4,NA,TRBJ2-7,TGTGCCAGCACCAGACTAGCGGGGGGGACCTACGGGCAGTACTTC,CASTRLAGGTYGQYF
NA,TRBV7-9,NA,TRBJ2-7,TGTGCCAGTAGCTTATTACTGGGTCCCAACGAGCAGTACTTC,CASSLLLGPNEQYF
NA,TRBV6-2/TRBV6-3,NA,TRBJ1-1,TGTGCCAGCAGTTATGACGGGCAATTTGAAGCTTTCTTT,CASSYDGQFEAFF
TRBD2,TRBV7-2,NA,TRBJ2-7,TGTGCCAGTAGCTTAAGGAGCGGGGTTAGCTCCTACGAGCAGTACTTC,CASSLRSGVSSYEQYF
NA,TRBV6-5,once,TRBJ2-7,TGTGCCAGCAGTTCTCAGACAGACCACTACGGGCAGTACTTC,CASSSQTDHYGQYF
NA,TRBV7-9,few,TRBJ1-3,TGTGCCAGCAGCTTAGCCGTCTTCACTTCTGGAAACACCATATATTTT,CASSLAVFTSGNTIYF
TRBD2,TRBV29-1,few,TRBJ2-1,TGCAGCGTTCGGGGGGGGACCTACAATGAGCAGTTCTTC,CSVRGGTYNEQFF
NA,TRBV29-1,NA,TRBJ1-1,TGCAGCGTTACGGTACAGGGCAATGGTGAAGCTTTCTTT,CSVTVQGNGEAFF
NA,TRBV7-2,few,TRBJ2-4,TGTGCCAGCAGCCCTGGAGGACAGAGGAACATTCAGTACTTC,CASSPGGQRNIQYF
NA,TRBV7-2,few,TRBJ2-3,TGTGCCAGCAGTTTCCCGGCCGCGTCAGATACGCAGTATTTT,CASSFPAASDTQYF